These T cell receptor beta chains were read from a single sample in a study of vaccination effects on CD4 cells after COVID-19. Measured with immunoSEQ multiplex PCR; TCRdb has only the in-frame clones, and not every one. The sample lists under 80,000 clones, roughly 72% occurring once. These receptors have no identified antigens. This material consisted of CD4+ T cells from PBMCs cultured with HCoV-229E spike peptides, taken before COVID-19 vaccination. These receptors all come from a human donor who received a COVID-19 vaccine. Each CDR3 is given with its conserved first and last residue. A D gene is named only where the DNA matches it firmly. Clone size is given for some rows only: seen once, a few or many times, or a class if the clone is expanded.

J gene,V gene,clone size,D gene,CDR3 DNA,CDR3 protein
TRBJ1-4,TRBV5-6,-,TRBD1,TGTGCCAGCAGCTTACAGGGGAGAGGGGCAACTAATGAAAAACTGTTTTTT,CASSLQGRGATNEKLFF
TRBJ1-3,TRBV4-3,-,-,TGCGCCAGCAGCCATTCGGTAACGAGCTCTGGAAACACCATATATTTT,CASSHSVTSSGNTIYF
TRBJ1-1,TRBV6-2/TRBV6-3,-,-,TGTGCCAGCAGTCACTCCTCCAGGGACTCTAACACTGAAGCTTTCTTT,CASSHSSRDSNTEAFF
TRBJ1-2,TRBV7-9,-,-,TGTGCCAGCAGCCCGCGCCAACACACAGGGCTAAATGGCTATGGCTACACCTTC,CASSPRQHTGLNGYGYTF
TRBJ2-3,TRBV10-3,-,-,TGTGCCATCAGTGAAGCAGGGGCAGATACGCAGTATTTT,CAISEAGADTQYF
TRBJ1-6,TRBV30,-,-,TGTGCCTGGAAGGGGCCGTTGAGACATCCCCTCCACTTT,CAWKGPLRHPLHF
TRBJ2-5,TRBV30,-,TRBD1,TGTGCCTGGAAAGTCCGGGACAGAATACAAGAGACCCAGTACTTC,CAWKVRDRIQETQYF
TRBJ1-1,TRBV9,-,-,TGTGCCAGCAGCCGGGACCTAACTGGCACTGAAGCTTTCTTT,CASSRDLTGTEAFF
TRBJ2-3,TRBV9,-,-,TGTGCCAGCAGCGTGGGGGGACTGTTTAGCACAGATACGCAGTATTTT,CASSVGGLFSTDTQYF
TRBJ2-4,TRBV7-3,-,TRBD1,TGTGCCAGCAGCCAAACCGGGACAGGGGGAGCCAAAAACATTCAGTACTTC,CASSQTGTGGAKNIQYF
TRBJ2-5,TRBV6-2/TRBV6-3,once,TRBD2,TGTGCCAGCAGTTACCCGAGACTAGCGGGGAAAGAGACCCAGTACTTC,CASSYPRLAGKETQYF
TRBJ1-2,TRBV28,-,-,TGTGCCAGCAGAACGGGAGCCGCCTATGGCTACACCTTC,CASRTGAAYGYTF
TRBJ1-1,TRBV2,once,-,TGTGCCAGCAGGGCAGACAAGAACACTGAAGCTTTCTTT,CASRADKNTEAFF
TRBJ1-1,TRBV6-2/TRBV6-3,-,-,TGTGCCAGCAGTTATAGGCAGGGACGACAGAACACTGAAGCTTTCTTT,CASSYRQGRQNTEAFF
TRBJ2-2,TRBV9,-,-,TGTGCCAGCAGCGTAGTCCAGGGGCCCACCGGGGAGCTGTTTTTT,CASSVVQGPTGELFF
TRBJ2-1,TRBV2,once,TRBD1,TGTGCCAGCAGCCGTGACAGGGGAACCTACAATGAGCAGTTCTTC,CASSRDRGTYNEQFF
TRBJ2-5,TRBV24-1,few,TRBD1,TGTGCCACCAGTGATACCTCGACAGGGGAGATCCAGTACTTC,CATSDTSTGEIQYF
TRBJ1-6,TRBV5-4,-,-,TGTGCCAGCAGCTTGTTGGGTGTGGAATCACCCCTCCACTTT,CASSLLGVESPLHF
TRBJ2-5,TRBV24-1,few,-,TGTGCCACCAGTGATTTAACACTCTCTGGGGAGACCCAGTACTTC,CATSDLTLSGETQYF
TRBJ1-5,TRBV24-1,-,TRBD1,TGTGCCACCAGTGATTCGGGACAGGGTGGATATCAGCCCCAGCATTTT,CATSDSGQGGYQPQHF
TRBJ1-6,TRBV6-5,-,-,TGTGCCAGCAGTCTTTCTACAGGTGTGTCACCCCTCCACTTT,CASSLSTGVSPLHF
TRBJ1-1,TRBV6-6,-,-,TGTGCCAGCAAGATCCCGGGACAGAACACTGAAGCTTTCTTT,CASKIPGQNTEAFF
TRBJ1-5,TRBV3-1/TRBV3-2,once,-,TGTGCCAGCAGCCAAAGTGAGGATAGCAATCAGCCCCAGCATTTT,CASSQSEDSNQPQHF
TRBJ1-1,TRBV30,once,-,TGTGCCTGGAGTCTAACCACACCCGAACGGGCTTTCTTT,CAWSLTTPERAFF
TRBJ1-2,TRBV27,-,TRBD1,TGTGCCAGCCATACAGGGGGCTATGGCTACACCTTC,CASHTGGYGYTF
TRBJ1-2,TRBV12-1,-,-,TGTGCCAGCAGCCTCAGGGTGGGATATGGCTACACCTTC,CASSLRVGYGYTF
TRBJ2-2,TRBV28,-,-,TGTGCCAGCAGTTTATGGGCAGCCACCGGGGAGCTGTTTTTT,CASSLWAATGELFF
TRBJ1-2,TRBV2,-,-,TGTGCCAGCAGTGATGTTGTATTGAGTGGCTACACCTTC,CASSDVVLSGYTF
TRBJ2-3,TRBV5-1,-,-,TGCGCCAGCAGCTCCCTAAGCGCAGATACGCAGTATTTT,CASSSLSADTQYF
TRBJ1-1,TRBV6-5,-,-,TGTGCCAGCAGTTACCAGCCAGGGGCTTCCACTGAAGCTTTCTTT,CASSYQPGASTEAFF
TRBJ1-1,TRBV18,-,-,TGTGCCAGCTCACTAGTTTTGGGGAACACTGAAGCTTTCTTT,CASSLVLGNTEAFF
TRBJ1-4,TRBV14,-,-,TGTGCCAGCAGCCCGGGGACCGGAGCAACTAATGAAAAACTGTTTTTT,CASSPGTGATNEKLFF
TRBJ1-1,TRBV12-3/TRBV12-4,-,-,TGTGCCAGCAGTTTGTATCCGAGTACTGAAGCTTTCTTT,CASSLYPSTEAFF
TRBJ1-1,TRBV7-3,-,-,TGTGCCAGCAGCCCGGACTCCTATAGTACTGAAGCTTTCTTT,CASSPDSYSTEAFF
TRBJ1-1,TRBV3-1/TRBV3-2,-,-,TGTGCCAGCAGCCAAGAAACGAGGATGAACACTGAAGCTTTCTTT,CASSQETRMNTEAFF
TRBJ1-2,TRBV2,-,-,TGTGCCAGCAGTGAAGCGGCGTCATTGACTAACTATGGCTACACCTTC,CASSEAASLTNYGYTF
TRBJ2-4,TRBV19,-,TRBD1,TGTGCCAGTAGTAGCCCTTACACAGGGGGCAAAAACATTCAGTACTTC,CASSSPYTGGKNIQYF
TRBJ2-1,TRBV12-1,-,-,-,CASSFVAGGSSYNEQFF
TRBJ2-5,TRBV6-2/TRBV6-3,-,-,TGTGCCAGCAGTTACTCTGGGGCTTTTCAAGAGACCCAGTACTTC,CASSYSGAFQETQYF
TRBJ1-1,TRBV28,-,-,TGTGCCAGCAGTCTACCACAGGGAATGAACACTGAAGCTTTCTTT,CASSLPQGMNTEAFF
TRBJ2-3,TRBV5-1,-,-,TGCGCCAGCAGTCGGGACTTCAAACCTGGGACAGATACGCAGTATTTT,CASSRDFKPGTDTQYF
TRBJ2-1,TRBV18,-,-,TGTGCCAGCTCACCTCACGTGGGAGACTACAATGAGCAGTTCTTC,CASSPHVGDYNEQFF
TRBJ2-3,TRBV29-1,-,-,TGCAGCGTTAATCCCCAGGGCAGTACAGATACGCAGTATTTT,CSVNPQGSTDTQYF
TRBJ1-6,TRBV10-2,once,TRBD1,TGCGCCAGCAGGGGACAGGGGGCTTCCTATAATTCACCCCTCCACTTT,CASRGQGASYNSPLHF
TRBJ2-5,TRBV5-6,-,-,TGTGCCAGCACCTTTGGACAAGAGACCCAGTACTTC,CASTFGQETQYF
TRBJ1-2,TRBV6-6,-,-,TGTGCCAGCAGTTACCCGAGGGCAGGGGCTAACTATGGCTACACCTTC,CASSYPRAGANYGYTF
TRBJ2-1,TRBV27,-,TRBD1,TGTGCCAGCAGTTCCGACAGGGTAGGCTACAATGAGCAGTTCTTC,CASSSDRVGYNEQFF
TRBJ2-1,TRBV7-2,-,-,TGTGCCAGCAGCTTAGGTCAGGGGCGAGGCGATGAGCAGTTCTTC,CASSLGQGRGDEQFF
TRBJ1-1,TRBV28,-,TRBD1,TGTGCCAGCAGTCTGCCAGGGGGGAACACTGAAGCTTTCTTT,CASSLPGGNTEAFF
TRBJ1-1,TRBV6-5,-,TRBD1,TGTGCCAGCAGGCCTGGACAGGGGCGCACTGAAGCTTTCTTT,CASRPGQGRTEAFF
TRBJ1-5,TRBV7-8,few,-,TGTGCCAGCAATCCAGGGCCTTTCAATCAGCCCCAGCATTTT,CASNPGPFNQPQHF
TRBJ1-6,TRBV10-3,few,-,TGTGCCATCAGTGAGCAGGCCGTAGGAGGATCACCCCTCCACTTT,CAISEQAVGGSPLHF
TRBJ2-3,TRBV18,few,-,TGTGCCAGCTCACCGAACCGAGGGGGCGGGGGAGGAGATACGCAGTATTTT,CASSPNRGGGGGDTQYF
TRBJ1-2,TRBV4-2,-,-,TGTGCCAGCAGCCCTTTTGGGGTGGAGGCCTATGGCTACACCTTC,CASSPFGVEAYGYTF